Listed here are 19 T cell receptor beta chains from one sample, sequenced in a study of cytomegalovirus exposure and HLA in healthy donors. Primers included in the PCR were 60 Vbeta and 13 Jbeta primers. Here immunoSEQ multiplex PCR was the method, and the copy in TCRdb shows in-frame clones only, minus some. Counted here are 150,000 to 200,000 clones, around 80% occurring once; the ten biggest clones make up 0.95% to 1.4%. Sample: PBMCs. The receptors shown here come from a woman aged 40 to 50 in good health and CMV-seronegative.

This clone was found once. V usage is TRBV6-4 and J usage is TRBJ1-3; a possible D gene is TRBD1 (5 bases). V shed 2 bases and J shed 0 bases, with 26 bases lying between them. The CDR3 has 21 residues. Looked up from germline, CDR1 is MRHNA and CDR2 is SNTAGT. CDR3 protein: CASSDLRRLLQGDFSGNTIYF. The CDR3 region has the DNA TGTGCCAGCAGTGACCTCCGTAGACTTTTGCAGGGTGACTTCTCTGGAAACACCATATATTTT.

The rearrangement joins TRBV7-9 to TRBJ2-1; D gene unclear. The V end lost 5 bases, the J end lost 4 bases, and 3 bases lay between the germline ends. Germline-derived CDR1 and CDR2 are SEHNR and FQNEAQ (reference sequence). The CDR3 covers 11 residues. DNA for the CDR3: TGTGCCAGCAGCACTTACAATGAGCAGTTCTTC. Translation gives CASSTYNEQFF.

V gene TRBV19 combines with J gene TRBJ2-2; 9 positions match TRBD2. Germline V gene sequence: CDR1 LNHDA, CDR2 SQIVND (reference sequence). The CDR3 has 14 residues. J lost 6 bases, V lost 6 bases, and 5 bases had no gene match. As DNA, the CDR3 is TGTGCCAGTAGGAACCTAGCGGGATCCGGGGAGCTGTTTTTT. Translated: CASRNLAGSGELFF.

The chain links TRBV11-2 to TRBJ2-5; TRBD2 is a possible D gene (7 bases). The germline V gene has CDR1 SGHAT and CDR2 FQNNGV. CDR3 length: 15 residues. Trimming took 6 bases from V and 3 from J, leaving 17 bases between them. CDR3 in DNA: TGTGCCAGCAGAATCCGGGGGGCAGGGGAAGAGACCCAGTACTTC. Translating it yields CASRIRGAGEETQYF.

The chain uses TRBV18 and TRBJ1-5, with a possible D match to TRBD1 (6 bases). Trimming pared 3 bases from V and 4 bases from J, leaving 7 bases between. This CDR3 is 13 amino acids long. CDR1 is KGHSH, CDR2 LQKENI, per germline. The DNA for the CDR3 is TGTGCCAGCTCACCGGACAGAAATCAGCCCCAGCATTTT. This encodes CASSPDRNQPQHF.

This sequence joins TRBV29-1 and TRBJ1-2; 7 bases line up with TRBD1. The CDR3 runs to 11 residues. Germline values: CDR1 SQVTM, CDR2 ANQGSEA. CDR3 coding DNA: TGCCAAGCGACAGGGAACGGTGGCTACACCTTC. Protein: CQATGNGGYTF. The full variable domain, with the rest looked up from reference TRBV29-1 and TRBJ1-2, is SAVISQKPSRDICQRGTSLTIQCQVDSQVTMMFWYRQQPGQSLTLIATANQGSEATYESGFVIDKFPISRPNLTFSTLTVSNMSPEDSSIYLCQATGNGGYTFGSGTRLTVV.

This clone was detected only a few times. The J gene is TRBJ2-7, the V gene TRBV7-3, with 7 bases that match TRBD2. Per the germline V gene, CDR1 is SGHTA and CDR2 is FQGTGA. V lost 3 bases, J lost 2 bases, and 4 bases stayed unmatched. CDR3 size: 14 residues. CDR3 nucleotide sequence: TGTGCCAGCAGCTTGGGCGGGAGAACCTACGAGCAGTACTTC. Its protein product is CASSLGGRTYEQYF.

The chain combines TRBV10-3 with TRBJ1-2; TRBD1 might be the D (6 bases). Germline lookup yields CDR1 ENHRY and CDR2 SYGVKD. The CDR3 contains 14 residues. V shed 8 bases and J shed 6 bases, with 19 bases lying between them. CDR3 bases: TGTGCCATCGGGGAGGGGGACCTCCGGCATGGCTACACCTTC. Encoded protein: CAIGEGDLRHGYTF.

This clone is a singleton in its sample. This chain connects TRBV30 to TRBJ1-1; D remains unclear. CDR3 length: 16 amino acids. V was pared by 2 bases and J by 0 bases, with 16 bases between. Per germline, CDR1 GTSNPN and CDR2 SVGIG (reference sequence). In DNA, the CDR3 is TGTGCCTGGAGTAACGGGGTTACCATCTTGAACACTGAAGCTTTCTTT. Translating it yields CAWSNGVTILNTEAFF.

J is TRBJ2-5 and V is TRBV5-1; possibly TRBD2 for D (6 bases). Germline V lookup: CDR1 SGHRS, CDR2 YFSETQ. The CDR3 runs to 15 residues. V lost 4 bases and J lost 2, with 15 bases in between. The CDR3 region is CASSPGRGSQETQYF. The CDR3 DNA reads TGCGCCAGCAGCCCGGGACGGGGGTCACAAGAGACCCAGTACTTC.

A single count supports this clone. The CDR3 loop reads CASSLYRGETEAFF. The CDR3 nucleotides read TGTGCCAGCAGTTTATACAGGGGGGAAACTGAAGCTTTCTTT. This sequence joins TRBV27 and TRBJ1-1; 8 positions match TRBD1. The J segment lost 5 bases and the V segment lost 1 base, leaving 3 bases of the junction unmatched. The CDR3 contains 14 residues. Germline values: CDR1 MNHEY, CDR2 SMNVEV (reference sequence).

In its sample, this clone was seen a few times. V and J are TRBV5-4 and TRBJ2-5; D is ambiguous. From germline, CDR1 is SGHNT and CDR2 YYREEE (reference sequence). The CDR3 is 15 residues long. V shed 2 bases and J shed 1 base, with 12 bases lying between them. The CDR3 protein is CASSFLEVSQETQYF. In DNA form, the CDR3 reads TGTGCCAGCAGCTTTTTAGAGGTCTCCCAAGAGACCCAGTACTTC.

The chain links TRBV11-3 to TRBJ2-3; D not certain. V lost 6 bases to trimming and J lost 6 bases, with 7 bases between them. This CDR3 is built from 11 residues. Germline values: CDR1 SGHNT, CDR2 YENEEA. CDR3 bases: TGTGCCAGCAGTCTGAGGGATACGCAGTATTTT. Its translation is CASSLRDTQYF.

The chain is built from TRBV7-3 and TRBJ1-2; 7 positions match TRBD1. The CDR3 runs to 13 residues. Unmatched junction bases numbered 8, after V lost 5 bases and J lost 8 bases. Germline CDR1 reads SGHTA; CDR2 reads FQGTGA. This CDR3 is CASSRDSNLGYTF. In nucleotides, the CDR3 is TGTGCCAGCAGCCGGGACAGCAATTTGGGCTACACCTTC.

The gene calls are TRBV5-4 and TRBJ2-1, with TRBD2 identical over 10 bases. Germline CDR1 reads SGHNT; CDR2 reads YYREEE (reference sequence). The V gene end was trimmed by 4 bases and the J gene end by 6 bases; junction bases not matched to a gene: 7. This CDR3 contains 15 residues. The CDR3 DNA reads TGTGCCAGCAGCGTACCGGGACTAGCGTCCAATGAGCAGTTCTTC. It is translated as CASSVPGLASNEQFF.

J is TRBJ1-5 and V is TRBV5-6, with D unclear. Germline V gene lookup returns CDR1 SGHDT and CDR2 YYEEEE. Trimming took off 3 bases at V and 6 bases at J, with 7 bases between the two ends. The CDR3 is made up of 12 amino acids. The CDR3 DNA reads as TGTGCCAGCAGCTCTCGGGGTCAGCCCCAGCATTTT. This codes for CASSSRGQPQHF.

The rearrangement uses TRBV10-3 and TRBJ1-2, with 8 bases matching TRBD1. The germline V gene encodes CDR1 ENHRY and CDR2 SYGVKD. The CDR3 extends over 12 amino acids. With V trimmed by 5 bases and J by 6 bases, 2 bases remained unmatched. The CDR3 nucleotides are TGTGCCATCAGTACAGGGGGGAATGGCTACACCTTC. This translates into CAISTGGNGYTF.

The chain recombines TRBV30 with TRBJ1-2; maybe TRBD1 (6 bases). The germline gives CDR1 GTSNPN, CDR2 SVGIG (reference sequence). V was trimmed by 2 bases and J by 7 bases, leaving 20 bases between them. The CDR3 loop spans 15 amino acids. The CDR3 protein is CAWSTQPSGGGGYTF. The CDR3 region has the DNA TGTGCCTGGAGTACCCAACCTTCGGGGGGCGGTGGCTACACCTTC.

This clone was detected only once. The J gene is TRBJ2-2, the V gene TRBV7-2; D uncertain. CDR1 and CDR2 (germline): SGHTA, FQGNSA. The length of the CDR3 is 14 residues. The V and J ends lost 0 bases and 2 bases respectively, with 4 bases between them. CDR3 region: CASSLASNTGELFF. In DNA form, the CDR3 reads TGTGCCAGCAGCTTAGCCAGTAACACCGGGGAGCTGTTTTTT.